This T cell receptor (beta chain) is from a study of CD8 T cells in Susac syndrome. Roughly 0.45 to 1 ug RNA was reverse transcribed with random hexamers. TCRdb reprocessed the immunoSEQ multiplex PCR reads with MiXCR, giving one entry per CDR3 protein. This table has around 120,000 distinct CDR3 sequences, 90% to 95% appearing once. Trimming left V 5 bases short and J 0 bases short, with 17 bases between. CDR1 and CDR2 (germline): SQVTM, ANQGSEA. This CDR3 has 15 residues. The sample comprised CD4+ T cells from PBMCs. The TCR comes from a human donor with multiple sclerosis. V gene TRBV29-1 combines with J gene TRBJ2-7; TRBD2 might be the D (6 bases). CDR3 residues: CSVPIRRGGSYEQYF. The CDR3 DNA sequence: TGCAGCGTTCCCATCAGGAGGGGAGGCTCCTACGAGCAGTACTTC.